Detailed here is one T cell receptor beta chain. Its specificity is unknown. This sample is drawn from a study of cytomegalovirus exposure and HLA in healthy donors. General observations from the study: As confirmed in vitro, a few CMV-associated chains were specific for CMV antigens. Roughly even sequencing depth across donors was the assumption behind the presence/absence analyses.

The PCR was carried out with 60 Vbeta primers and 13 Jbeta primers. TCRdb's table, derived via immunoSEQ multiplex PCR, lists solely in-frame clones and lacks some. Counted here are over 100,000 clones, over 60% occurring once; the ten biggest clones make up 2.5% to 3.5%. Sequenced input: PBMCs. This TCR came from a woman between 25 and 40 years old in good health and CMV-seropositive.

The CDR3: CAWSGRGNQPQHF. The CDR3 DNA is TGTGCCTGGAGTGGAAGGGGGAATCAGCCCCAGCATTTT. The chain couples TRBV30 to TRBJ1-5, with D perhaps TRBD1 (6 bases). The germline V gene has CDR1 GTSNPN and CDR2 SVGIG (reference sequence). The V end lost 1 base, the J end lost 4 bases, and 8 bases lay between the germline ends. The CDR3 is 13 residues long.